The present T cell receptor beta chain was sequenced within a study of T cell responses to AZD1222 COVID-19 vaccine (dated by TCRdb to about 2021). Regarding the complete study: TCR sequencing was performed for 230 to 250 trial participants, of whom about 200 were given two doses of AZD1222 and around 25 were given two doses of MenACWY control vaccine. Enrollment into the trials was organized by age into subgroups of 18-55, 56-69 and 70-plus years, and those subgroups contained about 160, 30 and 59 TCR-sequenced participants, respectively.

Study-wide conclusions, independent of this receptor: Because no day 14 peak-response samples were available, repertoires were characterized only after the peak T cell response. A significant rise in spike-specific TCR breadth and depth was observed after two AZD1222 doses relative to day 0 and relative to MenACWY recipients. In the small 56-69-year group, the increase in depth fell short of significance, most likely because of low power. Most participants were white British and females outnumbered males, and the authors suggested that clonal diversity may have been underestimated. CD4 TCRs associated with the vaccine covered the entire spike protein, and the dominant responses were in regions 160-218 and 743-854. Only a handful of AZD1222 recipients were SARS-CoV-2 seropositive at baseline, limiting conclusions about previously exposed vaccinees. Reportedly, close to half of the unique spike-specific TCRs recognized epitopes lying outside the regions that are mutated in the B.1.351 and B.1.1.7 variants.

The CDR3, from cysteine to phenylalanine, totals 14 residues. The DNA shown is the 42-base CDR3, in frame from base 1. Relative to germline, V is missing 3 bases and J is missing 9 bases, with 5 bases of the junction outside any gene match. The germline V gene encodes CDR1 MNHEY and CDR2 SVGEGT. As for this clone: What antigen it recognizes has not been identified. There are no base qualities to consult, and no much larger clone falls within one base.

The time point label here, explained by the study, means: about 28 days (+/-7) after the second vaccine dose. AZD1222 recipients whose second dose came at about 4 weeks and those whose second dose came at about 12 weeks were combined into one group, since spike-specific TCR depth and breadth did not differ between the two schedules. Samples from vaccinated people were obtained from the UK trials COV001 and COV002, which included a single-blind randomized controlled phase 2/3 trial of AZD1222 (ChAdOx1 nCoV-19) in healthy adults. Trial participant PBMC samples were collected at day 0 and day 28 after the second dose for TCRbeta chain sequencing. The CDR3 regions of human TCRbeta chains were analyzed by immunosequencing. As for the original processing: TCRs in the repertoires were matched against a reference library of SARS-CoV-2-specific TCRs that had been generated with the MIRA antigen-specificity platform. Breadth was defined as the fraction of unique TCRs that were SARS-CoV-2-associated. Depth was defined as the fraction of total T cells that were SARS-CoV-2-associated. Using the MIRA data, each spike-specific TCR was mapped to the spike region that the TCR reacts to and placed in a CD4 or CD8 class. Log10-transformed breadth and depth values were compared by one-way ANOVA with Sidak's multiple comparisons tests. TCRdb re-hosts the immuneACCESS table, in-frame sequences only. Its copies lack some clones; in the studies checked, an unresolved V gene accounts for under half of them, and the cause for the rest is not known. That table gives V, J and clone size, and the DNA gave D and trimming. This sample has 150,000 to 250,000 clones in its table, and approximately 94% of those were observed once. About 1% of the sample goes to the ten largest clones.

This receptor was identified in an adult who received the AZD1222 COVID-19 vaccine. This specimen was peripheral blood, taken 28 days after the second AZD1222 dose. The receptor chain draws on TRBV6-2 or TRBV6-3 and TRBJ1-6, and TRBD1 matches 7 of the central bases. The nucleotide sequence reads TGTGCCAGCAGTTATCCAGGGGGAGGTTCACCCCTCCACTTT. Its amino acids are CASSYPGGGSPLHF.